These T cell receptor beta chains were read from a single sample in a study of post-analysis software for immune sequencing data. TCRdb fed the PCR reads into MiXCR, producing one record per CDR3 protein. The sample carries 800,000 to 950,000 distinct CDR3 sequences, under 70% recorded once. Specimen: blood. Receptors were obtained from a girl aged 10 to 17 with multiple sclerosis. Each CDR3 is given with its conserved first and last residue. A D gene is named only where the DNA matches it firmly. Clone size, where shown, is once, few, many, or a class for clones that have expanded.

abundance | d_gene | j_gene | v_gene | CDR3nt | CDR3aa
. | TRBD2 | TRBJ2-1 | TRBV5-1 | TGCGCCAGCAGCTCCTCCGGGACTAGTAACAATGAGCAGTTCTTC | CASSSSGTSNNEQFF
. | . | TRBJ1-4 | TRBV5-1 | TGCGCCAGCAGCCGTGGGGCACCGAATGAAAAACTGTTTTTT | CASSRGAPNEKLFF
. | TRBD1 | TRBJ2-4 | TRBV29-1 | TGCAGCGTTGCCGGGACAGGGGATCGTTGGAACATTCAGTACTTC | CSVAGTGDRWNIQYF
. | . | TRBJ2-7 | TRBV6-2/TRBV6-3 | TGTGCCAGCGGTGGTAGCGGAATTTACGAGCAGTACTTC | CASGGSGIYEQYF
. | TRBD1 | TRBJ1-1 | TRBV5-1 | TGCGCCAGCAGCTTGTTGGGGCCCTGGAGGGACAGAAACACTGAAGCTTTCTTT | CASSLLGPWRDRNTEAFF
. | TRBD1 | TRBJ2-7 | TRBV5-1 | TGCGCCAGCAGCCTCCAGGACAGGGGGGGATACGAGCAGTACTTC | CASSLQDRGGYEQYF
once | TRBD2 | TRBJ2-1 | TRBV14 | TGTGCCAGCAGCCAAGGGACTAGGAGCGACAATGAGCAGTTCTTC | CASSQGTRSDNEQFF
. | . | TRBJ2-3 | TRBV12-3/TRBV12-4 | TGTGCCAGCAGGAGCCGGGCTACGGGGCCAGATACGCAGTATTTT | CASRSRATGPDTQYF
. | . | TRBJ1-2 | TRBV10-3 | TGTGCCACATCATCGAATCGCGGTGGCTACACCTTC | CATSSNRGGYTF
. | TRBD2 | TRBJ2-3 | TRBV5-1 | TGCGCCAGCAGCCGCCCGGGGGGACTAGCGGGAGCAGGAGATACGCAGTATTTT | CASSRPGGLAGAGDTQYF
. | . | TRBJ1-5 | TRBV6-5 | TGTGCCAGCAGTTACAGAGGGGAGAATCAGCCCCAGCATTTT | CASSYRGENQPQHF
once | TRBD2 | TRBJ2-1 | TRBV9 | TGTGCCAGCACCCCGGGACTAGCGGGGGCCCTTCCCTACAATGAGCAGTTCTTC | CASTPGLAGALPYNEQFF
. | TRBD2 | TRBJ2-1 | TRBV7-2 | TGTGCCAGCAGCCTTGGACTAGTTCAGCACGGTGAGCAGTTCTTC | CASSLGLVQHGEQFF
. | . | TRBJ2-7 | TRBV28 | TGTGCCAGCAGTAATGAATCCTACGAGCAGTACTTC | CASSNESYEQYF
. | . | TRBJ2-7 | TRBV29-1 | TGCAGCGTTGCCGTTGATGACAGATCCTACGAGCAGTACTTC | CSVAVDDRSYEQYF
. | . | TRBJ2-4 | TRBV20-1 | TGCAGTGCCCGGACAGAATTAGCCAAAAACATCCAGTACTTC | CSARTELAKNIQYF
. | . | TRBJ1-4 | TRBV5-1 | TGCGCCAGCAGCCCCGGTGGCCACACGGCTAATGAAAAACTGTTTTTT | CASSPGGHTANEKLFF
. | . | TRBJ2-7 | TRBV18 | TGTGCCAGCACCCCAAACACGGTGAACTACGAGCAGTACTTC | CASTPNTVNYEQYF
. | . | TRBJ1-2 | TRBV7-2 | TGTGCCAGCAGCTTATCCACGCCTGGGGGCTACACCTTC | CASSLSTPGGYTF
. | TRBD2 | TRBJ2-7 | TRBV2 | TGTGCCAGCAGAGGACTAGCGGGATTCTACGAGCAGTACTTC | CASRGLAGFYEQYF
. | . | TRBJ2-7 | TRBV20-1 | TGCAGTGCCCAGTGGATAGGGACCTACGAGCAGTACTTC | CSAQWIGTYEQYF
few | . | TRBJ2-1 | TRBV29-1 | TGCAGCGTTGAACCGATGCGGGGCGGGTCCTACAATGAGCAGTTCTTC | CSVEPMRGGSYNEQFF
few | TRBD2 | TRBJ2-5 | TRBV4-1 | TGCGCCAGCAGCCAAGGGTGGCTAGCGGGGGGACAAGAGACCCAGTACTTC | CASSQGWLAGGQETQYF
. | TRBD2 | TRBJ2-3 | TRBV7-2 | TGTGCCAGCAGCTTACGGGGGGGCCTGACAGATACGCAGTATTTT | CASSLRGGLTDTQYF
few | . | TRBJ1-1 | TRBV7-2 | TGTGCCAGCAGCGCGAGGTTAGCGGGAACTGAAGCTTTCTTT | CASSARLAGTEAFF
few | . | TRBJ2-7 | TRBV11-2 | TGTGCCAGCAGCCCCCATTTCCGGGATCCCGTGAGCTCCTACGAGCAGTACTTC | CASSPHFRDPVSSYEQYF
few | . | TRBJ2-6 | TRBV2 | TGTGCCAGCGGACGCCGATCGGCAGGCCTCCGGGAAGGGGCCAACGTCCTGACTTTC | CASGRRSAGLREGANVLTF
. | . | TRBJ2-5 | TRBV2 | TGTGCCAGCAGCGAGGGTTCTAGTCGGGAGACCCAGTACTTC | CASSEGSSRETQYF
. | . | TRBJ2-7 | TRBV20-1 | TGCAGTGCTAGAGATGCCCTCGGAGCGGATCTCTCCTACGAGCAGTACTTC | CSARDALGADLSYEQYF
. | TRBD1 | TRBJ1-2 | TRBV18 | TGTGCCAGCTCACCTCCACTGGACAGGGATGGCTACACCTTC | CASSPPLDRDGYTF
few | TRBD2 | TRBJ2-7 | TRBV5-1 | TGCGCCAGCAGCTTCGGGACTAGCGAAAGCTCCTACGAGCAGTACTTC | CASSFGTSESSYEQYF
. | . | TRBJ2-1 | TRBV12-3/TRBV12-4 | TGTGCCAGCAGTCCCCGCGGGGACAGCTCCTACAATGAGCAGTTCTTC | CASSPRGDSSYNEQFF
. | . | TRBJ2-3 | TRBV20-1 | TGCAGTGCTCCCCCGGGGGATACGCAGTATTTT | CSAPPGDTQYF
few | TRBD2 | TRBJ2-5 | TRBV5-1 | TGCGCCAGCAGCCGCGCGTTTTCGGGAGGGCCGGTGGAGACCCAGTACTTC | CASSRAFSGGPVETQYF
few | TRBD1 | TRBJ2-7 | TRBV7-6 | TGTGCCAGCAGCTTAGCTGGGACAGGGGCCGCTACTTACGAGCAGTACTTC | CASSLAGTGAATYEQYF
few | . | TRBJ2-3 | TRBV20-1 | TGCAGTGCTAGTCCTCTGGGGGGCGGGAGACGCACAGATACGCAGTATTTT | CSASPLGGGRRTDTQYF
. | TRBD2 | TRBJ2-5 | TRBV20-1 | TGCAGTGCTAGCCGAAATCCGGGACTAGCGACATCGGAGACCCAGTACTTC | CSASRNPGLATSETQYF
few | . | TRBJ1-2 | TRBV12-3/TRBV12-4 | TGTGCCAGCAGTTTCAGGGGCTCCGGGGCTAACTATGGCTACACCTTC | CASSFRGSGANYGYTF
. | TRBD1 | TRBJ1-2 | TRBV7-3 | TGTGCCAGCAGCGAAGGGACAGGGGGGTTAGGCTATGGCTACACCTTC | CASSEGTGGLGYGYTF
. | . | TRBJ2-3 | TRBV29-1 | TGCAGCGTTGAAGGAACCGGACAGTCCATCACAGATACGCAGTATTTT | CSVEGTGQSITDTQYF
. | . | TRBJ1-3 | TRBV3-1 | TGTGCCAGCAGCCAAGAGAGGGGCATGAATGGAAACACCATATATTTT | CASSQERGMNGNTIYF
few | . | TRBJ2-5 | TRBV5-1 | TGCGCCAGCAGCTTATGGGGGAACCAAGAGACCCAGTACTTC | CASSLWGNQETQYF
. | . | TRBJ1-5 | TRBV19 | TGTGCCAGTAGTACACAGGGTTTTGATCAGCCCCAGCATTTT | CASSTQGFDQPQHF
. | . | TRBJ2-7 | TRBV3-1 | TGTGCCAGCAGCCCGATAACGGGACGACTCCTCTCCTACGAGCAGTACTTC | CASSPITGRLLSYEQYF
many | . | TRBJ2-5 | TRBV7-9 | TGTGCCAGCAGCCCGCGCAGAGACCAAGAGACCCAGTACTTC | CASSPRRDQETQYF
. | TRBD1 | TRBJ2-7 | TRBV5-1 | TGCGCCAGCAGCTTATACGCCGGGGGACAGGGAGACGAGCAGTACTTC | CASSLYAGGQGDEQYF
few | . | TRBJ2-7 | TRBV7-9 | TGTGCCAGCAGCTTAGTCTGGGGTGATGGGAACTCCTACGAGCAGTACTTC | CASSLVWGDGNSYEQYF
. | . | TRBJ1-5 | TRBV6-1 | TGTGCCAGCGGGACTAACCAGCCCCAGCATTTT | CASGTNQPQHF
. | . | TRBJ2-5 | TRBV10-2 | TGCGCCAGCACCCTTAGGGGGGGCTACCAAGAGACCCAGTACTTC | CASTLRGGYQETQYF
. | TRBD1 | TRBJ2-5 | TRBV6-1 | TGTGCCAGCAGTGAGACAGGGTTCCCCTACAATGAGCAGTACTTC | CASSETGFPYNEQYF
. | TRBD2 | TRBJ2-7 | TRBV6-2/TRBV6-3 | TGTGCCAGCACCCGGGCTAGCGGGTTCTCTTCCTACGAGCAGTACTTC | CASTRASGFSSYEQYF
. | . | TRBJ2-7 | TRBV7-3 | TGTGCCAGCAGCCAAGGGGCCCGAGACGAGCAGTACTTC | CASSQGARDEQYF
few | TRBD1 | TRBJ2-6 | TRBV27 | TGTGCCAGCAGCCCGGGACAGGGATTTTCTGGGGCCAACGTCCTGACTTTC | CASSPGQGFSGANVLTF